One sample yielded the 21 T cell receptor beta chains listed below, sequenced in a study of shared clonotypes between healthy human individuals. TCRdb's table, derived via immunoSEQ multiplex PCR, lists solely in-frame clones and lacks some. This table has about 1.5 million clones, roughly 96% appearing once. Material for sequencing was naive CD4+ T cells sorted from blood. Subset in this sample: CD45RA+ positively selected. The receptors come from a man aged 25-45 years in good health.

This clone is a singleton in its sample. This chain links TRBV6-6 with TRBJ2-1; weak D call: TRBD1 (5 bases). The CDR3 runs 11 residues. The germline gives CDR1 MNHNY, CDR2 SVGAGI (reference sequence). V dropped 6 bases and J dropped 5 bases, with 5 bases sitting between them. The CDR3 DNA reads as TGTGCCAGCAGAGGGGACAATGAGCAGTTCTTC. It translates to CASRGDNEQFF.

The chain is built from TRBV21-1 and TRBJ2-2. TRBV21-1 is a documented pseudogene. The CDR3 sequence is 13 residues long. As DNA, the CDR3 is TGTGCCTATTCACCAGGGACCGCCGGGGAGCTGTTTTTT. This codes for CAYSPGTAGELFF.

The rearrangement uses TRBV6-5 and TRBJ1-1; D unresolved. Deletions cut 6 bases from V and 3 bases from J, with 17 bases between. The CDR3 sequence is 15 residues long. Looked up from germline, CDR1 is MNHEY and CDR2 is SVGAGI. The CDR3: CASRQTPTRDTEAFF. CDR3 sequence (DNA): TGTGCCAGCAGACAAACCCCAACAAGGGACACTGAAGCTTTCTTT.

This rearrangement joins TRBV10-3 to TRBJ1-5; the D is unclear. Deletions cut 1 base from V and 3 bases from J, with 10 bases between. The CDR3 extends over 15 amino acids. Germline V gene data show CDR1 as ENHRY and CDR2 as SYGVKD. The CDR3 nucleotides read TGTGCCATCAGTGAGTTAGGGCAGGACAATCAGCCCCAGCATTTT. Its translation: CAISELGQDNQPQHF.

The rearrangement uses TRBV6-1 and TRBJ1-5; no clear D. V was pared by 8 bases and J by 2 bases, with 10 bases between. Germline loops: CDR1 MNHNS, CDR2 SASEGT. The CDR3 sequence is 13 residues long. The CDR3 nucleotides read TGTGCCAGCGAAATTCTTGGCAATCAGCCCCAGCATTTT. The encoded protein is CASEILGNQPQHF.

The chain links TRBV19 to TRBJ2-7, with a possible D match to TRBD1 (6 bases). The length of the CDR3 is 14 residues. V lost 7 bases to trimming and J lost 0 bases, with 13 bases between them. Germline V gene data show CDR1 as LNHDA and CDR2 as SQIVND (reference sequence). Here the CDR3 reads CASTRTAFSYEQYF. For the CDR3, the DNA is TGTGCCAGTACTAGGACAGCCTTCTCCTACGAGCAGTACTTC.

This rearrangement joins TRBV5-1 to TRBJ2-3; D is possibly TRBD2 (5 bases). From germline, CDR1 is SGHRS and CDR2 YFSETQ. The CDR3 is made up of 18 amino acids. V lost 6 bases and J 0 bases, leaving 23 bases between the germline ends. The CDR3 DNA reads TGCGCCAGCATCGGCATAGGGAGCCTCCCCTCCAGCACAGATACGCAGTATTTT. Translating it yields CASIGIGSLPSSTDTQYF.

This clone has just one count. The chain uses TRBV10-3 and TRBJ1-1; 8 bases map to TRBD1. CDR1 and CDR2 from the germline V gene are ENHRY and SYGVKD. V was pared by 5 bases and J by 3 bases, with 2 bases of the junction left unmatched. CDR3 length: 13 amino acids. CDR3 DNA sequence: TGTGCCATCAGTCGGGGACAGGACACTGAAGCTTTCTTT. As protein: CAISRGQDTEAFF.

CDR3 DNA sequence: TGTGCCAGCACAAAGGTTGCAGGGAAGGGGTACGAGCAGTACTTC. Encoded protein: CASTKVAGKGYEQYF. This sequence joins TRBV2 and TRBJ2-7; possible D gene TRBD1, 5 bases. The CDR3 is made up of 15 amino acids. V was cut by 7 bases and J by 4 bases, with 20 bases left in between. Germline assignment: CDR1 SNHLY and CDR2 FYNNEI.

The J gene is TRBJ2-1, the V gene TRBV7-3; 9 bases align to TRBD2. The germline CDR1 and CDR2 sequences are SGHTA and FQGTGA. This CDR3 has 16 residues. Unmatched junction bases numbered 8, after V lost 3 bases and J lost 5 bases. The DNA for the CDR3 is TGTGCCAGCAGCTTTAGGGGCGGGAGGGCCGACAATGAGCAGTTCTTC. This gives the protein CASSFRGGRADNEQFF.

The gene calls are TRBV6-6 and TRBJ2-5, with D perhaps matching TRBD1 or TRBD2 (6 bases each). The V end lost 6 bases, the J end lost 4 bases, and 12 bases lay between the germline ends. The CDR3 covers 13 residues. Germline loops: CDR1 MNHNY, CDR2 SVGAGI (reference sequence). The DNA of the CDR3 is TGTGCCAGCAGGGGAGGACAGAGAGAGACCCAGTACTTC. Its protein is CASRGGQRETQYF.

This rearrangement joins TRBV4-1 to TRBJ2-7, with 9 bases that match TRBD1. Germline values: CDR1 MGHRA, CDR2 YSYEKL. The V gene end was trimmed by 2 bases and the J gene end by 3 bases; junction bases not matched to a gene: 5. CDR3 length: 15 amino acids. The CDR3 DNA sequence: TGCGCCAGCAGCCAAACCCCGGGACAGGGCTACGAGCAGTACTTC. This codes for CASSQTPGQGYEQYF.

The rearrangement joins TRBV7-7 to TRBJ2-1, with 12 bases that match TRBD1. CDR1 is SSHAT and CDR2 is FNYEAQ in the germline V gene (reference sequence). The CDR3 is 15 residues long. The V and J ends lost 5 bases and 9 bases, in that order; junction bases with no gene match: 8. The CDR3 here is CASSPRDRGRSEQFF. Written as DNA, the CDR3 is TGTGCCAGCAGCCCTCGGGACAGGGGGCGGAGTGAGCAGTTCTTC.

The chain couples TRBV7-2 to TRBJ2-3; 8 bases are a match to TRBD2. Germline CDR1 is SGHTA and CDR2 is FQGNSA. J was trimmed by 0 bases and V by 3 bases; bases with no gene match: 2. CDR3 length equals 15 residues. CDR3 DNA: TGTGCCAGCAGCTTCAGCGGGGGAAGCACAGATACGCAGTATTTT. It encodes CASSFSGGSTDTQYF.

V is TRBV5-1 and J is TRBJ2-7, with TRBD1 matching over 9 bases. Per the germline V gene, CDR1 is SGHRS and CDR2 is YFSETQ. This CDR3 spans 15 amino acids. Germline trimming cut 4 bases from V and 2 bases from J; bases unmatched to any gene: 7. In DNA, the CDR3 is TGCGCCAGCAGCGTTGGTGGGACAGGGACCTACGAGCAGTACTTC. Translated, it gives CASSVGGTGTYEQYF.

To note about this clone: This sample also contains other DNA sequences that code for the same CDR3. This sequence joins TRBV9 and TRBJ2-7; no clear D gene. The CDR3 is 15 amino acids. CDR1 is SGDLS and CDR2 is YYNGEE in the germline V gene. Trimming pared 0 bases from V and 0 bases from J, leaving 10 bases between. The CDR3 sequence is CASSVVGDTSYEQYF. For the CDR3, the DNA is TGTGCCAGCAGCGTAGTTGGAGACACCTCCTACGAGCAGTACTTC.

The table lists this clone with a count of one. This chain uses TRBV30 with TRBJ2-3; D may match TRBD1 or TRBD2 (5 bases each). This CDR3 region has 15 residues. V was shortened by 5 bases and J by 0 bases, with 15 bases between the two germline ends. Germline-derived CDR1 and CDR2 are GTSNPN and SVGIG (reference sequence). CDR3 amino acids: CAWRSGTASTDTQYF. The CDR3 DNA is TGTGCCTGGCGTTCCGGGACGGCTAGCACAGATACGCAGTATTTT.

Details on this clone: The sample contains more than one DNA sequence encoding this CDR3. This chain connects TRBV9 to TRBJ2-3, with a possible D match to TRBD2 (5 bases). V lost 0 bases to trimming and J lost 1 base, with 6 bases between them. Germline V gives CDR1 SGDLS, CDR2 YYNGEE. The CDR3 length is 14 residues. CDR3 DNA: TGTGCCAGCAGCGTAGACGGGGGCACAGATACGCAGTATTTT. It is translated as CASSVDGGTDTQYF. Full variable domain (rest looked up from reference TRBV9 and TRBJ2-3): DSGVTQTPKHLITATGQRVTLRCSPRSGDLSVYWYQQSLDQGLQFLIQYYNGEERAKGNILERFSAQQFPDLHSELNLSSLELGDSALYFCASSVDGGTDTQYFGPGTRLTVL.

The CDR3 loop reads CASSGHAPATF. As DNA, the CDR3 is TGTGCCAGCAGTGGTCACGCGCCGGCCACCTTC. The chain uses TRBV28 and TRBJ1-2; no reliable D call. The germline V gene has CDR1 MDHEN and CDR2 SYDVKM. V was pared by 5 bases and J by 13 bases, with 14 bases between. CDR3 length: 11 residues.

The V call is TRBV6-1, the J call TRBJ2-1; TRBD2 is a possible D gene (5 bases). This CDR3 contains 13 residues. V was pared by 5 bases and J by 4 bases, with 9 bases between. The germline V gene encodes CDR1 MNHNS and CDR2 SASEGT. The CDR3 nucleotides read TGTGCCAGCAGTCCGGACTCGTACAATGAGCAGTTCTTC. Its translation: CASSPDSYNEQFF.

This chain links TRBV29-1 with TRBJ2-5, with unresolved D. The CDR3 totals 13 residues. V was shortened by 7 bases and J by 2 bases, with 14 bases between the two germline ends. Looked up from germline, CDR1 is SQVTM and CDR2 is ANQGSEA. The CDR3 coding sequence is TGCAGCGCCAGAAGGACCCGGCAAGAGACCCAGTACTTC. It yields the protein CSARRTRQETQYF. The full variable domain, with the rest looked up from reference TRBV29-1 and TRBJ2-5, is SAVISQKPSRDICQRGTSLTIQCQVDSQVTMMFWYRQQPGQSLTLIATANQGSEATYESGFVIDKFPISRPNLTFSTLTVSNMSPEDSSIYLCSARRTRQETQYFGPGTRLLVL.